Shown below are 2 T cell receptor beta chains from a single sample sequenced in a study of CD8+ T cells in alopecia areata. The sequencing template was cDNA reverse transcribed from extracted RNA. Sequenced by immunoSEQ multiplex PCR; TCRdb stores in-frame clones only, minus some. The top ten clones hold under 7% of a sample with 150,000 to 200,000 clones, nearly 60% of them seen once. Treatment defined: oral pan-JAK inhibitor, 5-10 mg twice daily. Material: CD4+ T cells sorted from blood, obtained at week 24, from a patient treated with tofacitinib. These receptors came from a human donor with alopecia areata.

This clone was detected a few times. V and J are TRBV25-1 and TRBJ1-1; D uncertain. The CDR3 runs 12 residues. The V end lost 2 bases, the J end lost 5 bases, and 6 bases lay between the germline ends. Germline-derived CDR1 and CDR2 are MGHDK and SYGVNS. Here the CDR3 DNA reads TGTGCCAGCAGTGAACGTGGTACTGAAGCTTTCTTT. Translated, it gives CASSERGTEAFF.

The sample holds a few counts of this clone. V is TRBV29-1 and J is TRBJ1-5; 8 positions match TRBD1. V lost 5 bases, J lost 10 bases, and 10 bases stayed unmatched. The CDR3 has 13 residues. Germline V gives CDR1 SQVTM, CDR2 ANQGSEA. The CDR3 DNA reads TGCAGCGTTCTGACCGGGACAGGTCTTCCCCAGCATTTT. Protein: CSVLTGTGLPQHF.